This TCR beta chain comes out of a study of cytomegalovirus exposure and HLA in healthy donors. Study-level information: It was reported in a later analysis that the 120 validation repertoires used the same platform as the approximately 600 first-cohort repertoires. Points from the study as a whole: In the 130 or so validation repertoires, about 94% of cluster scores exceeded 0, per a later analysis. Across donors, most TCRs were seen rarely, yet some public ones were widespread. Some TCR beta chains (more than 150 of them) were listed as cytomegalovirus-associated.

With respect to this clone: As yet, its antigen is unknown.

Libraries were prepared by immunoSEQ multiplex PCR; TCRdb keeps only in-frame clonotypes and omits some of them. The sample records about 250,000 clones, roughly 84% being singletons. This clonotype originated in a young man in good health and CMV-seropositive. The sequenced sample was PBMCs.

CDR3 in DNA: TGTGCCAGCAACTCGGACAGGCAAGACTCTGGAAACACCATATATTTT. Translated: CASNSDRQDSGNTIYF. The rearrangement links TRBV2 to TRBJ1-3; TRBD1 aligns across 7 bases. J was trimmed by 0 bases and V by 7 bases; bases with no gene match: 9. Germline CDR1 and CDR2: SNHLY and FYNNEI. The CDR3 covers 16 residues.